The 4 T cell receptor beta chains below all came from one sample that was sequenced in a study of cytomegalovirus exposure and HLA in healthy donors. The study ran its PCR with 60 Vbeta and 13 Jbeta primers. The table came from immunoSEQ multiplex PCR; TCRdb's copy has only in-frame clones and leaves some out. Of 100,000 or so clones listed, 13% to 15% are singletons. Sequencing used PBMCs. These receptors all come from a female donor in good health and CMV-seronegative.

There are a few counts of this clone. The chain combines TRBV2 with TRBJ2-5, with 9 bases fitting TRBD2. The V segment lost 4 bases and the J segment 2 bases; nucleotides outside the gene matches: 17. Germline V gene data show CDR1 as SNHLY and CDR2 as FYNNEI. The CDR3 loop spans 19 amino acids. In nucleotides, the CDR3 is TGTGCCAGCAGTGGTCGGACTAGCGTGGGGGAGGGGCCTCAAGAGACCCAGTACTTC. Amino acids: CASSGRTSVGEGPQETQYF.

This clone appeared a few times. This rearrangement joins TRBV7-2 to TRBJ2-5; a weak D match, TRBD2 (5 bases). V gave up 5 bases and J gave up 4 bases, with 14 bases separating them. Germline V CDR1 and CDR2: SGHTA, FQGNSA. The CDR3 has 14 residues. CDR3 protein: CASSPSTGRETQYF. CDR3 coding DNA: TGTGCCAGCAGCCCGAGTACGGGGAGAGAGACCCAGTACTTC. Complete variable domain (other parts from reference TRBV7-2 and TRBJ2-5): GAGVSQSPSNKVTEKGKDVELRCDPISGHTALYWYRQSLGQGLEFLIYFQGNSAPDKSGLPSDRFSAERTGGSVSTLTIQRTQQEDSAVYLCASSPSTGRETQYFGPGTRLLVL.

J is TRBJ2-7 and V is TRBV19, with 7 positions matching TRBD1. Looked up from germline, CDR1 is LNHDA and CDR2 is SQIVND (reference sequence). V lost 2 bases and J lost 7; bases outside the gene matches: 5. The CDR3 contains 13 residues. The CDR3 here is CASSITGAGEQYF. The CDR3 region has the DNA TGTGCCAGTAGTATAACAGGGGCAGGGGAGCAGTACTTC. The entire variable domain, with the rest obtained from reference TRBV19 and TRBJ2-7, is as follows: DGGITQSPKYLFRKEGQNVTLSCEQNLNHDAMYWYRQDPGQGLRLIYYSQIVNDFQKGDIAEGYSVSREKKESFPLTVTSAQKNPTAFYLCASSITGAGEQYFGPGTRLTVT.

This clone was seen only a few times. V usage is TRBV7-9 and J usage is TRBJ2-7; the match to TRBD2 covers 9 bases. This CDR3 is built from 17 residues. The ends lost 4 bases at V and 6 bases at J; junction bases unmatched: 16. Germline V CDR1 and CDR2: SEHNR, FQNEAQ (reference sequence). The CDR3 region is CASSSFASGTLAFEQYF. The CDR3 nucleotides read TGTGCCAGCAGCTCCTTCGCTAGCGGGACTTTGGCCTTCGAGCAGTACTTC.